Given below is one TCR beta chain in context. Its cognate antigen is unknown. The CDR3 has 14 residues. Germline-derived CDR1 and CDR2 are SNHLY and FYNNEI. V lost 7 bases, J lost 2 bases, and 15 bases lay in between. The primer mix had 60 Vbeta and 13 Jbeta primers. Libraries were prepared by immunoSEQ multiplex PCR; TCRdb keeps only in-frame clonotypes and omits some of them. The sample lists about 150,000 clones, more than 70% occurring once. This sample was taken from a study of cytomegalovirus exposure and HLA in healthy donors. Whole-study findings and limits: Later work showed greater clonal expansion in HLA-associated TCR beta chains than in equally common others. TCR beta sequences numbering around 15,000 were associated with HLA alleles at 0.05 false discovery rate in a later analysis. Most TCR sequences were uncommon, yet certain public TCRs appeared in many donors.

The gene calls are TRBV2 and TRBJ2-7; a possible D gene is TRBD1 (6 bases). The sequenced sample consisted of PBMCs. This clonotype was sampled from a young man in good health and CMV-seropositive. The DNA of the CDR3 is TGTGCCAGCAAGGTACAGGGTGTACCCTACGAGCAGTACTTC. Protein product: CASKVQGVPYEQYF.